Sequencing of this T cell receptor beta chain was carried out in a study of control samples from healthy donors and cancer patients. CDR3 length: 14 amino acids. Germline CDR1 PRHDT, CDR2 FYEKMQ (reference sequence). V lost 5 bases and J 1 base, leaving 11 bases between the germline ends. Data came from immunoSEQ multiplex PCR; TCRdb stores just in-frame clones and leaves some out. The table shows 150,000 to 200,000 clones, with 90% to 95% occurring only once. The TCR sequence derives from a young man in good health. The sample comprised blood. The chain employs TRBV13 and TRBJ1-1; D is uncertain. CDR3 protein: CASSPQNRNTEAFF. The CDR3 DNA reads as TGTGCCAGCAGCCCCCAGAACAGGAACACTGAAGCTTTCTTT.